This is a list of T cell receptor beta chains from one sample in a study of graft-versus-host responses after intestinal transplantation. Repertoires were generated with immunoSEQ multiplex PCR, while TCRdb's copy carries only in-frame clones and drops some. The table has 15,000 or so clones, around 70% seen once; the top ten hold under 3.5%. The starting material was ileum tissue, obtained 14 days after transplant. The receptor set was obtained from a human patient who received an intestinal transplant, so some T cells may come from the graft donor. Each CDR3 is given with its conserved first and last residue. D genes are given only for firm matches. Clone size is given for some rows only: seen once, a few or many times, or a class if the clone is expanded.

cdr3_aa: CASSYSWPGADTQYF; cdr3_nt: TGTGCCAGCAGTTACTCCTGGCCGGGGGCAGATACGCAGTATTTT; j_call: TRBJ2-3; d_call: .; clone_size: .; v_call: TRBV6-5
cdr3_aa: CASSYSTDSNQPQHF; cdr3_nt: TGTGCCAGCAGTTACTCGACAGATAGCAATCAGCCCCAGCATTTT; j_call: TRBJ1-5; d_call: .; clone_size: once; v_call: TRBV6-5
cdr3_aa: CASTLAGSTGELFF; cdr3_nt: TGTGCCAGCACCCTAGCGGGTTCCACCGGGGAGCTGTTTTTT; j_call: TRBJ2-2; d_call: TRBD2; clone_size: once; v_call: TRBV7-6
cdr3_aa: CSSDPGDTDTQYF; cdr3_nt: TGCAGCTCGGATCCGGGGGACACAGATACGCAGTATTTT; j_call: TRBJ2-3; d_call: .; clone_size: few; v_call: TRBV29-1
cdr3_aa: CASSLLGTGREQYF; cdr3_nt: TGTGCCAGCAGTTTATTAGGGACAGGACGGGAGCAGTACTTC; j_call: TRBJ2-7; d_call: TRBD1; clone_size: .; v_call: TRBV27
cdr3_aa: CASSTGSNTGELFF; cdr3_nt: TGTGCCAGCTCGACAGGGTCGAACACCGGGGAGCTGTTTTTT; j_call: TRBJ2-2; d_call: TRBD1; clone_size: once; v_call: TRBV7-9
cdr3_aa: CASSPSNQPQHF; cdr3_nt: TGTGCCAGCAGTCCAAGCAATCAGCCCCAGCATTTT; j_call: TRBJ1-5; d_call: .; clone_size: .; v_call: TRBV6-6
cdr3_aa: CASSPWGQWSYEQYF; cdr3_nt: TGTGCCAGCAGCCCGTGGGGACAGTGGTCCTACGAGCAGTACTTC; j_call: TRBJ2-7; d_call: TRBD1; clone_size: few; v_call: TRBV7-2
cdr3_aa: CASRGMISYTDTQYF; cdr3_nt: TGTGCCAGCAGAGGCATGATTAGTTACACAGATACGCAGTATTTT; j_call: TRBJ2-3; d_call: .; clone_size: .; v_call: TRBV6-1
cdr3_aa: CASSHDQGDGYTF; cdr3_nt: TGCGCCAGCAGTCACGATCAGGGGGATGGCTACACCTTC; j_call: TRBJ1-2; d_call: TRBD1; clone_size: .; v_call: TRBV4-1
cdr3_aa: CASSYRQASSPLHF; cdr3_nt: TGTGCCAGCAGTTACAGGCAGGCCTCCTCACCCCTCCACTTT; j_call: TRBJ1-6; d_call: .; clone_size: few; v_call: TRBV6-6
cdr3_aa: CASSIDRVGEQFF; cdr3_nt: TGTGCCAGTAGTATAGATCGGGTTGGGGAGCAGTTCTTC; j_call: TRBJ2-1; d_call: .; clone_size: .; v_call: TRBV19
cdr3_aa: CASSGPGGQRPTYEQYF; cdr3_nt: TGTGCCAGCAGTGGTCCCGGGGGACAGAGACCGACCTACGAGCAGTACTTC; j_call: TRBJ2-7; d_call: .; clone_size: .; v_call: TRBV2
cdr3_aa: CAISESLGYNEQFF; cdr3_nt: TGTGCCATCAGTGAGTCGCTCGGCTACAATGAGCAGTTCTTC; j_call: TRBJ2-1; d_call: .; clone_size: once; v_call: TRBV10-3
cdr3_aa: CASRSGGLGTEAFF; cdr3_nt: TGTGCCAGCAGGTCCGGGGGATTGGGTACTGAAGCTTTCTTT; j_call: TRBJ1-1; d_call: .; clone_size: .; v_call: TRBV7-3
cdr3_aa: CARGDPNSPLHF; cdr3_nt: TGTGCCAGGGGGGATCCAAATTCACCCCTCCACTTT; j_call: TRBJ1-6; d_call: .; clone_size: few; v_call: TRBV2
cdr3_aa: CSVEVESFLSGNTIYF; cdr3_nt: TGCAGCGTTGAAGTCGAGTCCTTCCTCTCTGGAAACACCATATATTTT; j_call: TRBJ1-3; d_call: .; clone_size: .; v_call: TRBV29-1
cdr3_aa: CASTYRERGTEAFF; cdr3_nt: TGCGCCAGCACTTACCGAGAGAGGGGTACTGAAGCTTTCTTT; j_call: TRBJ1-1; d_call: .; clone_size: .; v_call: TRBV10-1
cdr3_aa: CASSLYSLPANEKLFF; cdr3_nt: TGTGCCAGCAGTTTATACAGCCTCCCGGCTAATGAAAAACTGTTTTTT; j_call: TRBJ1-4; d_call: .; clone_size: .; v_call: TRBV27
cdr3_aa: CASSDGQNEKLFF; cdr3_nt: TGTGCCAGCAGCGATGGACAGAATGAAAAACTGTTTTTT; j_call: TRBJ1-4; d_call: .; clone_size: .; v_call: TRBV5-4
cdr3_aa: CASSSQGGVNEQFF; cdr3_nt: TGTGCCAGCAGTTCACAGGGGGGGGTCAATGAGCAGTTCTTC; j_call: TRBJ2-1; d_call: .; clone_size: few; v_call: TRBV27
cdr3_aa: CASSGTSGRMSDTQYF; cdr3_nt: TGTGCCAGCAGTGGGACTAGCGGGAGGATGTCAGATACGCAGTATTTT; j_call: TRBJ2-3; d_call: TRBD2; clone_size: .; v_call: TRBV6-1
cdr3_aa: CASSYVGWRIHTEAFF; cdr3_nt: TGTGCCAGCAGTTACGTTGGGTGGAGAATTCACACTGAAGCTTTCTTT; j_call: TRBJ1-1; d_call: .; clone_size: .; v_call: TRBV6-5
cdr3_aa: CAWSVYGGYTF; cdr3_nt: TGTGCCTGGAGTGTATATGGTGGCTACACCTTC; j_call: TRBJ1-2; d_call: .; clone_size: few; v_call: TRBV30
cdr3_aa: CASSHGTLSGNTIYF; cdr3_nt: TGCGCCAGCAGCCACGGGACTCTCTCTGGAAACACCATATATTTT; j_call: TRBJ1-3; d_call: .; clone_size: few; v_call: TRBV4-1
cdr3_aa: CASSIRVIRDQPQHF; cdr3_nt: TGTGCCAGTAGTATTCGGGTAATACGGGATCAGCCCCAGCATTTT; j_call: TRBJ1-5; d_call: .; clone_size: few; v_call: TRBV19